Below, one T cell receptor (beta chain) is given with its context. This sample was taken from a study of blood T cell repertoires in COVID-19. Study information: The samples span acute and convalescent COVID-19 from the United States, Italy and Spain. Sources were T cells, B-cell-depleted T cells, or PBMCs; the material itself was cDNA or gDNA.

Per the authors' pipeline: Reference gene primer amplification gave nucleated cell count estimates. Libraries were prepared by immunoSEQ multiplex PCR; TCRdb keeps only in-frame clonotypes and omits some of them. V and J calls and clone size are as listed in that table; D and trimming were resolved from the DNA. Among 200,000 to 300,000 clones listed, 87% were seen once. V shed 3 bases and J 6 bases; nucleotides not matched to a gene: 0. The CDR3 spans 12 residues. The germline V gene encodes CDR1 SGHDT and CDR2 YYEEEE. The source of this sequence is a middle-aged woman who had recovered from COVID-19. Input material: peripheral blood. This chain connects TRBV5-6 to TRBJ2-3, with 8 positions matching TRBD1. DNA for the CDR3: TGTGCCAGCAGCTGGACAGGGGATACGCAGTATTTT. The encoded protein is CASSWTGDTQYF. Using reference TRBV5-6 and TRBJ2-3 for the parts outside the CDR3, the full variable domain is DAGVTQSPTHLIKTRGQQVTLRCSPKSGHDTVSWYQQALGQGPQFIFQYYEEEERQRGNFPDRFSGHQFPNYSSELNVNALLLGDSALYLCASSWTGDTQYFGPGTRLTVL.